This T cell receptor (beta chain) originates from a study of blood T cell repertoires in COVID-19. Looking at the study overall: T cells, B-cell-depleted T cells, or PBMCs provided the cDNA or gDNA that served as material.

CDR3 size: 16 residues. The V gene's germline CDR1 is LGHNA and CDR2 YSLEER. Deletions cut 0 bases from V and 0 bases from J, with 9 bases between. Study processing details: Reference gene primer amplification in the assay estimated nucleated cell counts. Assay used: immunoSEQ multiplex PCR; TCRdb lists only in-frame clones, some missing. The V and J calls and clone size were taken over from that table, and D and trimming were inferred from the DNA. This sample has around 300,000 clones, with 70% to 90% found just once. Sequenced input: peripheral blood. This clonotype originated in a woman aged 30 to 39 with active or convalescent COVID-19. This chain uses TRBV4-3 with TRBJ1-3; D might be TRBD1 (5 bases). CDR3 region: CASSQDGGGSGNTIYF. CDR3 nucleotide sequence: TGCGCCAGCAGCCAAGACGGCGGGGGCTCTGGAAACACCATATATTTT.